These T cell receptor beta chains were read from a single sample in a study of regulatory T cells in long-lasting Graves disease. One entry per CDR3 protein, called by TCRdb with MiXCR from the multiplex PCR reads. The table shows 350,000 to 450,000 distinct CDR3 sequences, with 15% occurring only once. These records were also assigned to another study, of T cells in Graves' hyperthyroidism and ophthalmopathy.

Material: peripheral blood mononuclear cells (PBMCs), obtained at new diagnosis, from a patient treated with antithyroid drugs. These receptor sequences come from a woman between 25 and 40 years old with Graves disease. CDR3s include the opening cysteine and the closing phenylalanine or tryptophan. A D gene is named only where the DNA matches it firmly. Clone size appears in some rows only: once, few, many, or a class for an expanded clone.

V gene	clone size	D gene	J gene	CDR3 protein	CDR3 DNA
TRBV24-1	few	.	TRBJ2-4	CATSDSPISSRQYF	TGTGCCACCAGTGACTCTCCGATCAGCTCGCGGCAGTACTTC
TRBV10-3	many	.	TRBJ2-1	CAISEYAAPNEQFF	TGTGCCATCAGTGAGTATGCGGCTCCCAATGAGCAGTTCTTC
TRBV6-1	.	.	TRBJ2-3	CASSRSRTSDTQYF	TGTGCCAGCAGCCGGTCCCGGACTTCAGATACGCAGTATTTT
TRBV15	few	.	TRBJ1-1	CATSRVGMNTEAFF	TGTGCCACCAGCAGAGTCGGCATGAACACTGAAGCTTTCTTT
TRBV10-2	.	.	TRBJ2-7	CASFDRFHEQYF	TGCGCCAGCTTCGACAGGTTCCACGAGCAGTACTTC
TRBV24-1	many	.	TRBJ1-2	CATSDAGEDNYGYTF	TGTGCCACCAGTGATGCAGGGGAAGATAACTATGGCTACACCTTC
TRBV6-4	few	.	TRBJ2-1	CASSDSSYNEQFF	TGTGCCAGCAGTGACAGCTCCTACAATGAGCAGTTCTTC
TRBV5-1	many	TRBD2	TRBJ2-1	CASSLWLAGGGNEQFF	TGCGCCAGCAGCTTGTGGTTAGCGGGAGGCGGCAATGAGCAGTTCTTC
TRBV20-1	.	TRBD1	TRBJ2-4	CSASWGQASGNIQYF	TGCAGTGCTAGTTGGGGACAGGCCTCGGGAAACATTCAGTACTTC
TRBV24-1	few	TRBD1	TRBJ2-1	CATSASGTGNYNEQFF	TGTGCCACCAGTGCCTCCGGGACAGGGAACTACAATGAGCAGTTCTTC
TRBV4-1	many	.	TRBJ2-1	CASSQDFRASADYNEQFF	TGCGCCAGCAGCCAAGATTTTCGGGCTAGTGCGGACTACAATGAGCAGTTCTTC
TRBV9	.	.	TRBJ2-7	CASSADITNSYEQYF	TGTGCCAGCAGCGCAGACATCACGAACTCCTACGAGCAGTACTTC
TRBV29-1	.	.	TRBJ2-2	CSVARTLLTGELFF	TGCAGCGTAGCAAGGACCCTTCTCACCGGGGAGCTGTTTTTT
TRBV7-9	many	.	TRBJ2-3	CATPESGSTDTQYF	TGTGCCACGCCTGAAAGCGGGTCCACAGATACGCAGTATTTT
TRBV7-9	many	.	TRBJ2-7	CASSLVVLAPTYEQYF	TGTGCCAGCAGCTTAGTTGTGTTAGCGCCGACCTACGAGCAGTACTTC
TRBV7-9	many	TRBD2	TRBJ2-1	CASSLNEASGRSGEQFF	TGTGCCAGCAGCTTAAATGAGGCTAGCGGGAGAAGTGGTGAGCAGTTCTTC
TRBV12-3/TRBV12-4	many	TRBD2	TRBJ2-1	CASSSTSGRVYNEQFF	TGTGCCAGCAGTTCGACTAGCGGGAGAGTTTACAATGAGCAGTTCTTC
TRBV7-9	.	.	TRBJ2-1	CASSSSLADGSVRYNEQFF	TGTGCCAGCAGCTCCTCCCTAGCCGATGGGAGTGTCCGTTACAATGAGCAGTTCTTC
TRBV28	.	.	TRBJ2-1	CASSGLGAYNEQFF	TGTGCCAGCAGTGGTCTGGGAGCCTACAATGAGCAGTTCTTC
TRBV7-8	.	.	TRBJ1-2	CASSLEEAYGYTF	TGTGCCAGCAGCTTAGAAGAGGCGTATGGCTACACCTTC
TRBV29-1	.	TRBD1	TRBJ2-3	CGVEGQGAADTQYF	TGCGGCGTTGAGGGACAGGGGGCGGCAGATACGCAGTATTTT
TRBV7-9	few	.	TRBJ2-5	CASSTTDTQETQYF	TGTGCCAGCAGCACGACGGACACCCAAGAGACCCAGTACTTC
TRBV20-1	.	TRBD2	TRBJ2-3	CSARVGLAMADTQYF	TGCAGTGCTAGAGTAGGACTAGCGATGGCAGATACGCAGTATTTT
TRBV7-9	.	.	TRBJ1-1	CASSFFRASGGTEAFF	TGTGCCAGCAGCTTTTTTCGCGCGTCGGGTGGCACTGAAGCTTTCTTT
TRBV27	.	TRBD1	TRBJ2-1	CATQWGQGFNEQFF	TGTGCCACTCAGTGGGGACAGGGCTTCAATGAGCAGTTCTTC
TRBV7-8	many	TRBD2	TRBJ2-1	CASSETGLAQYNEQFF	TGTGCCAGCAGCGAGACAGGACTAGCGCAGTACAATGAGCAGTTCTTC
TRBV29-1	many	.	TRBJ2-3	CSAGGRVSTDTQYF	TGCAGCGCCGGGGGCAGGGTGAGCACAGATACGCAGTATTTT
TRBV6-5	.	.	TRBJ2-7	CASSYSSVYSGPYEQYF	TGTGCCAGCAGTTACTCATCTGTATACAGCGGCCCCTACGAGCAGTACTTC
TRBV12-3/TRBV12-4	.	TRBD1	TRBJ1-6	CASSHGDRNSPLHF	TGTGCCAGCAGCCACGGGGACAGAAATTCACCCCTCCACTTT
TRBV6-1	many	TRBD1	TRBJ1-2	CASGQVPPGYTF	TGTGCCAGCGGACAGGTCCCTCCGGGCTACACCTTC
TRBV9	.	TRBD2	TRBJ2-1	CASSVERGDSYNEQFF	TGTGCCAGCAGCGTAGAGCGGGGCGATTCCTACAATGAGCAGTTCTTC
TRBV3-1	many	.	TRBJ1-1	CASSLTPSVSGPRNTEAFF	TGTGCCAGCAGCCTAACGCCGTCGGTTTCGGGACCTCGGAACACTGAAGCTTTCTTT
TRBV27	many	.	TRBJ2-2	CASSLYRGGGELFF	TGTGCCAGCAGTTTATATCGGGGTGGCGGGGAGCTGTTTTTT
TRBV5-1	.	.	TRBJ2-7	CASSTGTVSYEQYF	TGCGCCAGCAGCACTGGGACCGTGTCCTACGAGCAGTACTTC
TRBV9	many	.	TRBJ2-5	CASSVEGGQETQYF	TGTGCCAGCAGCGTAGAGGGGGGGCAAGAGACCCAGTACTTC
TRBV5-5	many	TRBD1	TRBJ2-7	CASSRRDSVSYEQYF	TGTGCCAGCAGCAGACGGGACAGTGTCTCCTACGAGCAGTACTTC